The source of this TCR beta chain is a study of vaccination effects on CD4 cells after COVID-19. Across the study: ViraFEST used viral peptide pools to expand antigen-specific CD4+ T cells before sequencing. Whole-study findings and limits: Among infection- and vaccine-induced clones, marked clonal contraction occurred late after vaccination.

The culture ran for approximately 10 days, and then CD4+ T cells were isolated. Nucleocapsid antibody tests were negative, and the vaccine recipients had no prior SARS-CoV-2 infection. CDR3 length equals 14 residues. CDR1 is SGDLS, CDR2 YYNGEE, per germline. The V end lost 3 bases, the J end lost 8 bases, and 15 bases lay between the germline ends. Libraries were prepared by immunoSEQ multiplex PCR; TCRdb keeps only in-frame clonotypes and omits some of them. The sample yields around 40,000 clones, around 67% seen once. Concerning this clone: The antigen remains unidentified.

The starting material was CD4+ T cells from PBMCs cultured without peptide, obtained before COVID-19 vaccination. The clonotype originates from a human donor who received a COVID-19 vaccine. The V gene is TRBV9, the J gene TRBJ2-1, with TRBD2 as a possible D gene (6 bases). The CDR3 sequence is CASSEPTRADEQFF. CDR3 nucleotides: TGTGCCAGCAGCGAACCGACTAGGGCCGATGAGCAGTTCTTC.